The 3 T cell receptor beta chains in this list originate from one sample, sequenced in a study of T cell repertoires in cytomegalovirus infection (dated by TCRdb to between 2018 and 2021). Data came from an Illumina HiSeq 1500. TCRdb ran its own pipeline on the public reads, namely fastp trimming at Q25 and MiXCR clone calling, and kept in-frame beta chains. A single entry per CDR3 protein holds the most common genes and DNA from its merged rows. This sample is represented by about 920,000 distinct CDR3 sequences; roughly 30% of them were singletons. In total, the top ten clones hold 11% to 15% of the sample. In the paper's terms, the treatment or condition label means: in vitro stimulation with specific CMV peptide epitopes to enrich CMV-specific T cells. Their antigen targets remain unknown. Sequenced material: cultured CD8+ T cells from PBMCs, taken from culture after CMV antigen stimulation. These TCRs come from a human donor in good health (CMV status not recorded). Some clones in this sample may be carry-over from other donors' samples.

The chain is built from TRBV7-9 and TRBJ1-1; D unresolved. Between the trimmed V and J ends, which lost 5 bases and 3 bases, there was a span of 10 bases. The CDR3 has 13 amino acids. The germline V gene has CDR1 SEHNR and CDR2 FQNEAQ (reference sequence). The CDR3 sequence: CASSPPSDTEAFF. For the CDR3, the DNA is TGTGCCAGCAGCCCCCCGTCGGACACTGAAGCTTTCTTT.

As DNA, the CDR3 is TGTGCCACCAGTGATTTTTGGGCGGGGGCCCCCTACGAGCAGTACGTC. It codes for CATSDFWAGAPYEQYV. The chain links TRBV24-1 to TRBJ2-7; a weak D match, TRBD2 (7 bases). V lost 1 base and J lost 2, with 14 bases in between. The germline V gene encodes CDR1 KGHDR and CDR2 SFDVKD. The CDR3 runs to 16 residues.

The chain combines TRBV10-3 with TRBJ2-7; D not resolved. Germline loops: CDR1 ENHRY, CDR2 SYGVKD. The length of the CDR3 is 14 residues. The V end lost 7 bases, the J end lost 2 bases, and 15 bases lay between the germline ends. The CDR3 reads CAIKVRADTYEQYF. The DNA for the CDR3 is TGTGCCATCAAGGTGCGAGCTGATACCTACGAGCAGTACTTC.